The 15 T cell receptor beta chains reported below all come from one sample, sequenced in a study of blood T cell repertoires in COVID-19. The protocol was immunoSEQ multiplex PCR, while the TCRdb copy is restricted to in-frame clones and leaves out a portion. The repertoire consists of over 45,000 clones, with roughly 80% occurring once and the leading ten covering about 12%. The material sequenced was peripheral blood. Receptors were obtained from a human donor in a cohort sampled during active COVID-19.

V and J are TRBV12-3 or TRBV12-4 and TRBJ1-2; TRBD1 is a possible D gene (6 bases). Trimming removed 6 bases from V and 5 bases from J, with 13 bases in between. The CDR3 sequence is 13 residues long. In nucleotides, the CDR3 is TGTGCCAGCAGACACGGACAGATTTATGGCTACACCTTC. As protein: CASRHGQIYGYTF.

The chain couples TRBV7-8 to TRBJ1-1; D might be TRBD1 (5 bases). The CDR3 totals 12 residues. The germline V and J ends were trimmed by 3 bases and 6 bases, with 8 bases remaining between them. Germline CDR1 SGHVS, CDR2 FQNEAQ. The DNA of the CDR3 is TGTGCCAGCAGCTTTGGGGCCTCTGAAGCTTTCTTT. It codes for CASSFGASEAFF.

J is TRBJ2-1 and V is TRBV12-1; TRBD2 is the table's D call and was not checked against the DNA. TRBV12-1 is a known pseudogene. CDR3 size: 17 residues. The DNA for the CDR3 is TGTGCCAGCAGCTCTGGGGTTTGGACTAGCGGGAACAATGAGCAGTTCTTC. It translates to CASSSGVWTSGNNEQFF.

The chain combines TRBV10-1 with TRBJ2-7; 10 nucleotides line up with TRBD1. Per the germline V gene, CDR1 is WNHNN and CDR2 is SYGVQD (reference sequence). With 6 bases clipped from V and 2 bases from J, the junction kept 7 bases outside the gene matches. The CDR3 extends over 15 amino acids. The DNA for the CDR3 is TGCGCCAGCAGCGATCCGGGACAGGGGACCTACGAGCAGTACTTC. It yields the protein CASSDPGQGTYEQYF.

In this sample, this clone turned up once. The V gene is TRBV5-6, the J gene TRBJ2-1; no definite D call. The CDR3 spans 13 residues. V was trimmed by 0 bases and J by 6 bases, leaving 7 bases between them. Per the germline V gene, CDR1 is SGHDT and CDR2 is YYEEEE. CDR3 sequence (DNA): TGTGCCAGCAGCTTGGACACAAGCAATGAGCAGTTCTTC. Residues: CASSLDTSNEQFF.

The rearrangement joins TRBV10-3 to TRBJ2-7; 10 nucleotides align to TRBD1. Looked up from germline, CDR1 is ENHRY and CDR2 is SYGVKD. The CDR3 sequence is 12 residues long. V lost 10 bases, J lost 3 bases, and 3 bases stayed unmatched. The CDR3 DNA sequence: TGTGCCAACGGGGACAGGGGCTACGAGCAGTACTTC. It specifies CANGDRGYEQYF.

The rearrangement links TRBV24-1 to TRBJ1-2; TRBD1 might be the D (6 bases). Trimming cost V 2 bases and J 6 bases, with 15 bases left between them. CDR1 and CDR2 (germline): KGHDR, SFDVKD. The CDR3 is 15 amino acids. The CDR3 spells CATSDSKTGRDGYTF. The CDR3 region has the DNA TGTGCCACCAGTGATTCTAAAACAGGGAGGGATGGCTACACCTTC.

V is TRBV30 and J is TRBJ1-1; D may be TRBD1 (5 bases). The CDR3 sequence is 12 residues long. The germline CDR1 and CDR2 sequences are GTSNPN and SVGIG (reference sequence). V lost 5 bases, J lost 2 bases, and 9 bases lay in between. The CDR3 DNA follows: TGTGCCTGGGGTACAGGTAACACTGAAGCTTTCTTT. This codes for CAWGTGNTEAFF.

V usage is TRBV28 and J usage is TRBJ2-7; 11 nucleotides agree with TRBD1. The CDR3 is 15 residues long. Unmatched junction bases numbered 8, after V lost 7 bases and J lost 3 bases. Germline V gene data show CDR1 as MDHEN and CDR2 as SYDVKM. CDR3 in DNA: TGTGCCAGCAAGTTGGACAGGGGGCGGTACTACGAGCAGTACTTC. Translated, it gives CASKLDRGRYYEQYF.

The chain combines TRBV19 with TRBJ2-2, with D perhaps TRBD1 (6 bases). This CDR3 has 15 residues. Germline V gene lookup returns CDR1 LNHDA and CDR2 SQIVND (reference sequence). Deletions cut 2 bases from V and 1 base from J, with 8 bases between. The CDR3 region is CASSIQGMNTGELFF. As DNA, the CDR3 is TGTGCCAGTAGTATACAGGGGATGAACACCGGGGAGCTGTTTTTT.

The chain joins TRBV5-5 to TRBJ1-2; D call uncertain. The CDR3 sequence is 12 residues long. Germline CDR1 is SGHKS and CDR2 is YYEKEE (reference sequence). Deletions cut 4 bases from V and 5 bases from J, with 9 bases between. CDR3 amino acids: CASSPEGYGYTF. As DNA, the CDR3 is TGTGCCAGCAGCCCTGAGGGATATGGCTACACCTTC.

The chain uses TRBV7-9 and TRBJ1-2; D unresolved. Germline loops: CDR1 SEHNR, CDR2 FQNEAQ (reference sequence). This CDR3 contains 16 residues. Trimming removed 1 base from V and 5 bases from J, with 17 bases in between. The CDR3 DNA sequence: TGTGCCAGCAGCTTAGTCCCGGTTTCCTCGCCGTATGGCTACACCTTC. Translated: CASSLVPVSSPYGYTF.

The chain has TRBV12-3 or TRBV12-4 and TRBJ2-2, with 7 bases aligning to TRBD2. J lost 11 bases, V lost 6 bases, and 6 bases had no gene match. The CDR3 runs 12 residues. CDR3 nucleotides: TGTGCCAGCAGCCGCCCGGGAGGTGAGCTGTTTTTT. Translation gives CASSRPGGELFF.

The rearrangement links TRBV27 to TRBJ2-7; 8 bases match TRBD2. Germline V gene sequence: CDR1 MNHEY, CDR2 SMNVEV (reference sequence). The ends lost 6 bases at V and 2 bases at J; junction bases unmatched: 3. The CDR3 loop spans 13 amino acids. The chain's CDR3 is CASSRAGAYEQYF. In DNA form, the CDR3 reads TGTGCCAGCAGCAGAGCGGGGGCCTACGAGCAGTACTTC.

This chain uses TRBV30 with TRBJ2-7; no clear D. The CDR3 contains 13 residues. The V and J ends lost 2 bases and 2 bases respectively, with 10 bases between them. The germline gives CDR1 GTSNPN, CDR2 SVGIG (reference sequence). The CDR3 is CAWSTGATYEQYF. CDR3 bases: TGTGCCTGGAGTACCGGAGCGACCTACGAGCAGTACTTC. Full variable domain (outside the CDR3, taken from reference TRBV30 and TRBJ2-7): SQTIHQWPATLVQPVGSPLSLECTVEGTSNPNLYWYRQAAGRGLQLLFYSVGIGQISSEVPQNLSASRPQDRQFILSSKKLLLSDSGFYLCAWSTGATYEQYFGPGTRLTVT.